One and the same sample provided the 9 T cell receptor beta chains below, sequenced in a study of blood T cell repertoires in COVID-19. Assay: immunoSEQ multiplex PCR; the TCRdb copy retains only in-frame clones and omits some. The profile shows 100,000 or so clones, 91% of them singletons. Specimen: peripheral blood. The origin of the receptors is a man between 18 and 29 years old with acute or convalescent COVID-19.

In this sample, this clone turned up a few times. The rearrangement links TRBV19 to TRBJ1-4; 7 bases align to TRBD1. Germline CDR1 and CDR2: LNHDA and SQIVND (reference sequence). V shed 6 bases, J shed 4 bases, and the junction held 11 bases outside the gene matches. The CDR3 loop spans 16 amino acids. Here the CDR3 DNA reads TGTGCCAGTAGCACACCTCCGGGACAGAATAATGAAAAACTGTTTTTT. It yields the protein CASSTPPGQNNEKLFF.

In DNA, the CDR3 is TGCGCCAGCAGCTTGGCCAAGGGACACAGGTTGAAAGAGACCCAGTACTTC. Translation: CASSLAKGHRLKETQYF. V and J are TRBV5-1 and TRBJ2-5, with D possibly being TRBD1 (6 bases). This CDR3 comprises 17 residues. From germline, CDR1 is SGHRS and CDR2 YFSETQ. V was clipped by 0 bases and J by 3 bases, with 18 bases between them.

The gene calls are TRBV6-2 or TRBV6-3 and TRBJ2-5, with 10 positions matching TRBD2. V dropped 4 bases and J dropped 4; count of bases not matched to a gene: 18. Germline CDR1 MNHEY, CDR2 SVGEGT. The length of the CDR3 is 19 residues. CDR3 in amino acids: CASSSSGPALAGGRETQYF. The CDR3 region has the DNA TGTGCCAGCAGTTCCTCAGGGCCCGCATTAGCGGGGGGACGAGAGACCCAGTACTTC.

Points on this clone: Other DNA sequences of this sample code for an identical CDR3. The V and J genes are TRBV10-1 and TRBJ1-6; maybe TRBD1 (6 bases). Germline lookup yields CDR1 WNHNN and CDR2 SYGVQD (reference sequence). V was trimmed by 6 bases and J by 1 base, leaving 7 bases between them. The CDR3 runs to 14 residues. The CDR3: CASSQGSYNSPLHF. In DNA form, the CDR3 reads TGCGCCAGCAGCCAGGGGTCCTATAATTCACCCCTCCACTTT.

The V call is TRBV5-4, the J call TRBJ2-7; 7 nucleotides line up with TRBD1. CDR3 length: 15 amino acids. Germline CDR1 reads SGHNT; CDR2 reads YYREEE (reference sequence). V gave up 2 bases and J gave up 3 bases; unmatched junction bases: 8. The CDR3 here is CASSLIWDSGYEQYF. CDR3 sequence (DNA): TGTGCCAGCAGCTTAATTTGGGACAGTGGCTACGAGCAGTACTTC.

The sample holds one count of this clone. The chain recombines TRBV9 with TRBJ2-2; 7 bases are shared with TRBD1. The CDR3 covers 16 residues. Germline V gives CDR1 SGDLS, CDR2 YYNGEE. V was pared by 4 bases and J by 5 bases, with 11 bases of the junction left unmatched. For the CDR3, the DNA is TGTGCCAGCAGCCTACGACAGGGATTTAGTACCGGGGAGCTGTTTTTT. The encoded protein is CASSLRQGFSTGELFF.

This chain connects TRBV3-1 (or the pseudogene TRBV3-2) to TRBJ2-1; TRBD2 agrees at 7 bases. V lost 0 bases and J lost 8; bases outside the gene matches: 22. Germline assignment: CDR1 LGHDT and CDR2 YNNKEL (reference sequence). There are 20 residues in the CDR3. The CDR3: CASSQDWGSLRREKGDEQFF. The CDR3 DNA follows: TGTGCCAGCAGCCAAGATTGGGGAAGCCTGAGGCGGGAGAAAGGAGATGAGCAGTTCTTC.

This CDR3 reads CASSKVRTGGHSENNEQFF. The CDR3, as DNA: TGTGCCAGCAGCAAAGTTAGAACGGGAGGACACTCGGAAAACAATGAGCAGTTCTTC. V gene TRBV21-1 combines with J gene TRBJ2-1; the table's D call, TRBD2, has no DNA check behind it. TRBV21-1 is reported as a pseudogene. CDR3 length equals 19 residues.

Only one count was recorded for this clone. V and J are TRBV6-5 and TRBJ1-2; 10 bases line up with TRBD1. CDR3 length: 14 amino acids. The V and J ends lost 6 bases and 3 bases, in that order; junction bases with no gene match: 4. Germline CDR1 MNHEY, CDR2 SVGAGI. Written as DNA, the CDR3 is TGTGCCAGCAGCCGGACAGGGGGGGACTATGGCTACACCTTC. This translates into CASSRTGGDYGYTF.